The 26 T cell receptor beta chains below come from one sample, sequenced in a study of CD8 T cells in Susac syndrome (dated by TCRdb to between 2018 and 2021). Preparation of the library involved the immunoSEQ multiplex PCR assay. RNA was extracted using the RNeasy kit, and about 0.5 to 1 microgram was reverse transcribed with random hexamers. Clones were called with MiXCR by TCRdb after fastp trimmed the public reads at Q25, and only in-frame beta chains were retained. Rows are combined by CDR3 protein, so each entry shows the most common genes and DNA. The sample includes nearly 200,000 distinct CDR3 sequences, with about 95% observed a single time. The leading ten clones occupy roughly 0.094% of the sample. Material: CD4+ T cells from PBMCs. Receptors originate from a human donor with multiple sclerosis.

The J gene is TRBJ2-7, the V gene TRBV30; possibly TRBD1 for D (6 bases). Trimming left V 0 bases short and J 2 bases short, with 14 bases between. The CDR3 covers 15 residues. Germline values: CDR1 GTSNPN, CDR2 SVGIG (reference sequence). The DNA for the CDR3 is TGTGCCTGGAGTGTACGAAGAGGGGGACCCTACGAGCAGTACTTC. Its protein is CAWSVRRGGPYEQYF.

The chain has TRBV9 and TRBJ1-2, with D hard to call. CDR1 SGDLS and CDR2 YYNGEE come from the germline V gene. CDR3 length: 11 residues. Between the trimmed V and J ends, which lost 7 bases and 0 bases, there was a span of 4 bases. The CDR3 loop is CASETNYGYTF. The CDR3 coding sequence is TGTGCCAGCGAGACTAACTATGGCTACACCTTC.

The rearrangement joins TRBV2 to TRBJ2-7; tentative D call: TRBD2 (6 bases). CDR3 length: 14 amino acids. The germline gives CDR1 SNHLY, CDR2 FYNNEI. Trimming took off 4 bases at V and 2 bases at J, with 12 bases between the two ends. The CDR3 region has the DNA TGTGCCAGCAGTGGGGGGAGGAGCGCCTACGAGCAGTACTTC. Protein sequence: CASSGGRSAYEQYF.

The chain links TRBV9 to TRBJ2-1; D call uncertain. This CDR3 contains 16 residues. Per the germline V gene, CDR1 is SGDLS and CDR2 is YYNGEE. V lost 3 bases, J lost 0 bases, and 13 bases lay in between. The CDR3 loop reads CASSARPSGSYNEQFF. The CDR3 nucleotides read TGTGCCAGCAGCGCAAGACCCTCAGGCTCCTACAATGAGCAGTTCTTC. The full variable domain, with the rest looked up from reference TRBV9 and TRBJ2-1, is DSGVTQTPKHLITATGQRVTLRCSPRSGDLSVYWYQQSLDQGLQFLIQYYNGEERAKGNILERFSAQQFPDLHSELNLSSLELGDSALYFCASSARPSGSYNEQFFGPGTRLTVL.

This chain connects TRBV18 to TRBJ1-1; 7 bases match TRBD1. This CDR3 comprises 17 residues. With 3 bases clipped from V and 5 bases from J, the junction kept 15 bases outside the gene matches. Germline CDR1 KGHSH, CDR2 LQKENI. CDR3 DNA: TGTGCCAGCTCACCCGAGGGCCCCAACAGGGGTGGTACTGAAGCTTTCTTT. Protein sequence: CASSPEGPNRGGTEAFF.

The chain employs TRBV10-3 and TRBJ2-3, with unresolved D. Germline CDR1 and CDR2: ENHRY and SYGVKD. Trimming shortened V by 0 bases and J by 8 bases, and 18 bases separated the two germline ends. There are 16 residues in the CDR3. The CDR3 loop is CAISESGGPRAGTQYF. Here the CDR3 DNA reads TGTGCCATCAGTGAGTCTGGTGGTCCTAGGGCAGGTACGCAGTATTTT.

The J gene is TRBJ1-3, the V gene TRBV9; D remains unclear. V lost 4 bases, J lost 4 bases, and 12 bases lay in between. Germline V gene lookup returns CDR1 SGDLS and CDR2 YYNGEE. The CDR3 loop spans 14 amino acids. CDR3 protein: CASSSPSRGNTIYF. The CDR3 coding sequence is TGTGCCAGCAGCTCCCCTAGCAGGGGAAACACCATATATTTT.

The chain is built from TRBV4-1 and TRBJ2-3; TRBD2 aligns across 12 bases. Germline lookup yields CDR1 MGHRA and CDR2 YSYEKL. This CDR3 contains 17 residues. Losses at the gene ends were 0 bases for V and 6 bases for J; bases not matched to a gene: 7. CDR3 in amino acids: CASSQDRGLAGSDTQYF. CDR3 DNA sequence: TGCGCCAGCAGCCAAGATAGAGGACTAGCGGGATCGGATACGCAGTATTTT.

The chain employs TRBV18 and TRBJ2-1; D unresolved. CDR1 is KGHSH, CDR2 LQKENI, per germline. Between the trimmed V and J ends, which lost 3 bases and 5 bases, there was a span of 8 bases. The CDR3 sequence is 13 residues long. This chain's CDR3 is CASSPGSHNEQFF. The CDR3 region has the DNA TGTGCCAGCTCACCGGGATCCCACAATGAGCAGTTCTTC. The variable domain in full, with the rest retrieved from reference TRBV18 and TRBJ2-1, is NAGVMQNPRHLVRRRGQEARLRCSPMKGHSHVYWYRQLPEEGLKFMVYLQKENIIDESGMPKERFSAEFPKEGPSILRIQQVVRGDSAAYFCASSPGSHNEQFFGPGTRLTVL.

This chain joins TRBV6-6 and TRBJ2-7; 9 bases are a match to TRBD1. The trim removed 6 bases at V and 6 bases at J, leaving 9 bases unmatched. Germline loops: CDR1 MNHNY, CDR2 SVGAGI (reference sequence). This CDR3 is built from 14 residues. Here the CDR3 DNA reads TGTGCCAGCAGGCCCGGGACAGGGTGGTTCGAGCAGTACTTC. Its protein product is CASRPGTGWFEQYF.

The chain has TRBV7-9 and TRBJ1-2, with D hard to call. V was trimmed by 3 bases and J by 3 bases, leaving 8 bases between them. Per germline, CDR1 SEHNR and CDR2 FQNEAQ (reference sequence). This CDR3 contains 13 residues. The CDR3 protein is CASSFGQDYGYTF. In DNA form, the CDR3 reads TGTGCCAGCAGCTTTGGCCAGGACTATGGCTACACCTTC.

This chain links TRBV24-1 with TRBJ2-1; no firm D call. CDR3 length: 14 residues. Germline loops: CDR1 KGHDR, CDR2 SFDVKD. Trimming cost V 4 bases and J 10 bases, with 16 bases left between them. CDR3 amino acids: CATSDRSVTQEQFF. DNA of the CDR3: TGTGCCACCAGTGACCGGTCAGTGACGCAGGAGCAGTTCTTC.

The chain carries TRBV29-1 and TRBJ2-5; D is uncertain. The CDR3 spans 11 residues. From germline, CDR1 is SQVTM and CDR2 ANQGSEA. With 4 bases removed from V and 10 bases from J, the gap between germline ends came to 13 bases. CDR3 in DNA: TGCAGCGTTGGGGCTGAAGGGAACCAGTACTTC. It yields the protein CSVGAEGNQYF.

This sequence joins TRBV3-1 and TRBJ2-5; D might be TRBD1 (6 bases). In germline, CDR1 is LGHDT, CDR2 YNNKEL (reference sequence). V lost 2 bases and J lost 14, with 15 bases in between. The CDR3 has 12 residues. In nucleotides, the CDR3 is TGTGCCAGCAGCCAACAGCCGGGACACAACTACTTC. It translates to CASSQQPGHNYF.

The rearrangement joins TRBV6-6 to TRBJ1-1; 9 bases match TRBD1. Unmatched junction bases numbered 8, after V lost 11 bases and J lost 4 bases. CDR3 length: 13 amino acids. The V gene's germline CDR1 is MNHNY and CDR2 SVGAGI (reference sequence). In nucleotides, the CDR3 is TGTGCCTGCCGGGACAGGGTTGGCACTGAAGCTTTCTTT. Its protein product is CACRDRVGTEAFF.

The chain has TRBV15 and TRBJ1-2, with D perhaps TRBD1 (5 bases). Germline V gene lookup returns CDR1 LNHNV and CDR2 YYDKDF (reference sequence). The V gene lost 1 base and the J gene lost 6 bases, with 6 bases spanning the gap. This CDR3 is built from 12 residues. The CDR3 nucleotides read TGTGCCACCAGCAGAGGAGGGGATGGCTACACCTTC. Translated: CATSRGGDGYTF.

Turning to this clonotype: The junction shows a germline mismatch at one end, possibly a read error. The rearrangement joins TRBV7-7 to TRBJ2-2; unclear D gene. Per the germline V gene, CDR1 is SSHAT and CDR2 is FNYEAQ (reference sequence). CDR3 length: 14 residues. CDR3 residues: CASSLLHDTGELFF. The CDR3 nucleotides are TGTGCTAGCAGCTTATTGCATGACACCGGGGAGCTGTTTTTT.

The gene calls are TRBV7-2 and TRBJ2-7; 9 bases fit TRBD1. CDR1 and CDR2 from the germline V gene are SGHTA and FQGNSA. V lost 5 bases and J lost 3; bases outside the gene matches: 5. The CDR3 extends over 14 amino acids. In DNA, the CDR3 is TGTGCCAGCAGCGCCGGGACAGGGAACTACGAGCAGTACTTC. Translating gives CASSAGTGNYEQYF.

The chain couples TRBV30 to TRBJ2-1, with D hard to call. V lost 4 bases and J lost 8, with 15 bases in between. CDR3 size: 13 residues. Germline lookup yields CDR1 GTSNPN and CDR2 SVGIG (reference sequence). The CDR3 nucleotides read TGTGCCTGGAAAGAGAGACCCGGCGATGAGCAGTTCTTC. It yields the protein CAWKERPGDEQFF.

This rearrangement joins TRBV4-2 to TRBJ2-1, with 8 bases that match TRBD2. The length of the CDR3 is 16 residues. V was clipped by 3 bases and J by 5 bases; unmatched bases: 9. Germline CDR1 is LGHNA and CDR2 is YNFKEQ. The DNA of the CDR3 is TGTGCCAGCAGCCATCCCTCGGGGGGACTAGACAATGAGCAGTTCTTC. This encodes CASSHPSGGLDNEQFF.

The chain carries TRBV20-1 and TRBJ2-5; D not resolved. Germline assignment: CDR1 DFQATT and CDR2 SNEGSKA (reference sequence). CDR3 length: 12 residues. V lost 3 bases to trimming and J lost 1 base, with 6 bases between them. CDR3 coding DNA: TGCAGTGCTAGGGGCCTCCAAGAGACCCAGTACTTC. It is translated as CSARGLQETQYF.

The chain has TRBV29-1 and TRBJ1-1; D call uncertain. This CDR3 has 12 residues. The V gene lost 4 bases and the J gene lost 3 bases, with 9 bases spanning the gap. Germline CDR1 and CDR2: SQVTM and ANQGSEA. The CDR3 sequence: CSVGLGDTEAFF. The CDR3, as DNA: TGCAGCGTTGGCTTGGGAGACACTGAAGCTTTCTTT.

This clonotype was recorded once. The chain carries TRBV18 and TRBJ1-6; 9 nucleotides agree with TRBD1. Germline CDR1 reads KGHSH; CDR2 reads LQKENI. With 3 bases clipped from V and 10 bases from J, the junction kept 10 bases outside the gene matches. CDR3 size: 16 residues. The CDR3 DNA reads TGTGCCAGCTCACCTTCGATGGGACAGGGAGGCTCACCCCTCCACTTT. This gives the protein CASSPSMGQGGSPLHF. The full variable domain, its missing parts supplied by reference TRBV18 and TRBJ1-6, is NAGVMQNPRHLVRRRGQEARLRCSPMKGHSHVYWYRQLPEEGLKFMVYLQKENIIDESGMPKERFSAEFPKEGPSILRIQQVVRGDSAAYFCASSPSMGQGGSPLHFGNGTRLTVT.

This clonotype was seen only once. This chain uses TRBV4-1 with TRBJ1-1; no clear D. V was cut by 1 base and J by 7 bases, with 7 bases left in between. The CDR3 is made up of 12 amino acids. Per germline, CDR1 MGHRA and CDR2 YSYEKL. In DNA, the CDR3 is TGCGCCAGCAGCCAAGTCATGCATGAAGCTTTCTTT. Residues: CASSQVMHEAFF.

V is TRBV27 and J is TRBJ2-1; maybe TRBD2 (6 bases). V was shortened by 4 bases and J by 9 bases, with 16 bases between the two germline ends. CDR3 length: 14 residues. CDR1 is MNHEY, CDR2 SMNVEV, per germline (reference sequence). CDR3: CASSSRLGRGEQFF. Here the CDR3 DNA reads TGTGCCAGCAGTTCCAGACTAGGAAGGGGTGAGCAGTTCTTC.

For this clonotype: At one end the junction does not follow the germline gene, possibly because of a read error. The chain carries TRBV18 and TRBJ2-1; 9 bases are shared with TRBD1. There are 12 residues in the CDR3. Germline V gives CDR1 KGHSH, CDR2 LQKENI. The DNA of the CDR3 is TGTGCCAGCTCACCACGGGACAGGGTAGGAGTCTTC. It translates to CASSPRDRVGVF.